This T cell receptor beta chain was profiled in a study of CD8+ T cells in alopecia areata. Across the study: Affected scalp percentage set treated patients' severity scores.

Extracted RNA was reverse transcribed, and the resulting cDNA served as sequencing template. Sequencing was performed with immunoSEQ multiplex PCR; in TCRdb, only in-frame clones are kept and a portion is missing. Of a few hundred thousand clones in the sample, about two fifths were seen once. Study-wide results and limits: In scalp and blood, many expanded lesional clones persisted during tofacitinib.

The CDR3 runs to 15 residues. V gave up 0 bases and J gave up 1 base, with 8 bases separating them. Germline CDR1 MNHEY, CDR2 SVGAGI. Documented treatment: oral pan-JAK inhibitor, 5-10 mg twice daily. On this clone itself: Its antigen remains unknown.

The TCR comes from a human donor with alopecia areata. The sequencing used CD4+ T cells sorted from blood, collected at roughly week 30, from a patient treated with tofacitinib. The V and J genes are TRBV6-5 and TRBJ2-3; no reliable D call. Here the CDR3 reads CASSYSAWGTDTQYF. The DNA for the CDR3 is TGTGCCAGCAGTTACTCGGCCTGGGGCACAGATACGCAGTATTTT.